The 12 T cell receptor beta chains below were found in one sample sequenced in a study of naive and memory T cell subsets. No cognate antigen is known for these TCRs. Two oligonucleotides, mixed equimolar, formed the beta constant-region primer covering TRBC1 and TRBC2. Four rounds of PCR amplified the ligated cDNA using nested alpha and beta constant-region primers plus SP2. MiXCR was run by TCRdb on the UMI-ligation and nested PCR reads, yielding one entry per CDR3 protein. The sample records about 90,000 distinct CDR3 sequences, 10% to 12% being singletons. Study results and caveats: Possibly reflecting memory cells re-expressing CD45RA, a few larger clonotypes occurred in naive repertoires, especially CD8.

The sequencing sample was made of naive CD4+ T cells from blood. The receptors come from a human donor in good health.

This clonotype was counted at least ten times. The chain joins TRBV18 to TRBJ2-3; possibly TRBD2 for D (6 bases). Trimming took off 3 bases at V and 2 bases at J, with 15 bases between the two ends. Germline assignment: CDR1 KGHSH and CDR2 LQKENI. The CDR3 runs to 16 residues. DNA for the CDR3: TGTGCCAGCTCACCGCTCGATACGGGACTCACAGATACGCAGTATTTT. Translated, it gives CASSPLDTGLTDTQYF.

This clonotype was detected only a few times. The chain combines TRBV7-2 with TRBJ2-7; 8 bases fit TRBD2. This CDR3 region has 15 residues. Germline V CDR1 and CDR2: SGHTA, FQGNSA. V shed 1 base, J shed 3 bases, and the junction held 5 bases outside the gene matches. The CDR3 loop reads CASSLELTSVYEQYF. DNA of the CDR3: TGTGCCAGCAGCTTAGAGTTGACTAGCGTCTACGAGCAGTACTTC. Combining the CDR3 with reference TRBV7-2 and TRBJ2-7 gives the whole variable domain GAGVSQSPSNKVTEKGKDVELRCDPISGHTALYWYRQSLGQGLEFLIYFQGNSAPDKSGLPSDRFSAERTGGSVSTLTIQRTQQEDSAVYLCASSLELTSVYEQYFGPGTRLTVT.

This clonotype was recorded at least ten times. The V call is TRBV14, the J call TRBJ2-5; a possible D gene is TRBD2 (5 bases). The CDR3 consists of 11 residues. V was pared by 4 bases and J by 7 bases, with 7 bases between. Germline V gives CDR1 SGHDN, CDR2 FVKESK. The CDR3 is CASSRGGTQYF. CDR3 nucleotides: TGTGCCAGCAGCCGAGGAGGGACCCAGTACTTC.

This clonotype was detected only a few times. The chain is built from TRBV18 and TRBJ2-7, with TRBD1 matching over 8 bases. Trimming at V came to 4 bases and at J to 2 bases, leaving 7 bases not matched to a gene. Germline V gives CDR1 KGHSH, CDR2 LQKENI. This CDR3 comprises 15 residues. The CDR3, as DNA: TGTGCCAGCTCACTAACCGGGACAGGCCCCTACGAGCAGTACTTC. It codes for CASSLTGTGPYEQYF.

This clonotype showed up many times. The CDR3 sequence is CAVHYSGAGRSVTQYF. The CDR3, as DNA: TGTGCCGTACACTACTCAGGGGCAGGGAGGTCGGTTACGCAGTATTTT. The V and J genes are TRBV6-1 and TRBJ2-3; D could derive from TRBD1 or TRBD2 (6 bases each). The length of the CDR3 is 16 residues. V lost 11 bases, J lost 8 bases, and 29 bases lay in between. Germline V lookup: CDR1 MNHNS, CDR2 SASEGT.

This clonotype has at least ten counts. V is TRBV29-1 and J is TRBJ1-1, with D possibly being TRBD1 (5 bases). Trimming cost V 5 bases and J 8 bases, with 9 bases left between them. Germline CDR1 and CDR2: SQVTM and ANQGSEA. The CDR3 covers 10 residues. CDR3 sequence: CSVRRQEAFF. As DNA, the CDR3 is TGCAGCGTTCGAAGACAGGAAGCTTTCTTT.

The chain combines TRBV29-1 with TRBJ2-1; 7 bases are shared with TRBD2. Germline V gene lookup returns CDR1 SQVTM and CDR2 ANQGSEA. CDR3 length equals 14 residues. The J segment lost 6 bases and the V segment lost 4 bases, leaving 9 bases of the junction unmatched. The CDR3, as DNA: TGCAGCGTTGGGGCGGCGGGAGAGCGCAATGAGCAGTTCTTC. Translating it yields CSVGAAGERNEQFF.

The chain carries TRBV29-1 and TRBJ2-7; possible D gene TRBD1, 6 bases. The CDR3 loop spans 14 amino acids. CDR1 and CDR2 (germline): SQVTM, ANQGSEA. V dropped 0 bases and J dropped 6 bases, with 15 bases sitting between them. The CDR3 is CSVEEAGAISEQYF. CDR3 nucleotides: TGCAGCGTTGAAGAGGCAGGGGCCATAAGCGAGCAGTACTTC.

This clonotype has more than one count but fewer than ten. This chain links TRBV20-1 with TRBJ2-7, with TRBD2 matching over 8 bases. There are 15 residues in the CDR3. Germline V gene sequence: CDR1 DFQATT, CDR2 SNEGSKA (reference sequence). V was clipped by 0 bases and J by 6 bases; unmatched bases: 10. The CDR3 DNA reads TGCAGTGCTAGAGATCGTGGGACTAGAGTAACCGAGCAGTACTTC. It specifies CSARDRGTRVTEQYF.

This clonotype showed up many times. The rearrangement links TRBV20-1 to TRBJ2-1; no clear D gene. Germline V gene data show CDR1 as DFQATT and CDR2 as SNEGSKA (reference sequence). Trimming removed 3 bases from V and 2 bases from J, with 11 bases in between. This CDR3 spans 14 amino acids. For the CDR3, the DNA is TGCAGTGCTAGCAAGATAATCGCCTACAATGAGCAGTTCTTC. Translating it yields CSASKIIAYNEQFF.

This clonotype has just a few counts. The V gene is TRBV10-3, the J gene TRBJ2-3, with TRBD2 matching 8 bases. The CDR3 contains 15 residues. Germline-derived CDR1 and CDR2 are ENHRY and SYGVKD. The junction had 9 bases not matched to a gene; V was cut back by 8 bases and J by 2 bases. This CDR3 reads CAIGEAGVVTDTQYF. The CDR3 nucleotides read TGTGCCATCGGGGAAGCGGGAGTGGTCACAGATACGCAGTATTTT.

The chain carries TRBV20-1 and TRBJ2-5, with unresolved D. The length of the CDR3 is 15 residues. V was shortened by 2 bases and J by 1 base, with 14 bases between the two germline ends. CDR1 DFQATT and CDR2 SNEGSKA come from the germline V gene (reference sequence). CDR3 residues: CSARNTWPIQETQYF. The CDR3 DNA is TGCAGTGCTAGAAACACCTGGCCCATCCAAGAGACCCAGTACTTC.